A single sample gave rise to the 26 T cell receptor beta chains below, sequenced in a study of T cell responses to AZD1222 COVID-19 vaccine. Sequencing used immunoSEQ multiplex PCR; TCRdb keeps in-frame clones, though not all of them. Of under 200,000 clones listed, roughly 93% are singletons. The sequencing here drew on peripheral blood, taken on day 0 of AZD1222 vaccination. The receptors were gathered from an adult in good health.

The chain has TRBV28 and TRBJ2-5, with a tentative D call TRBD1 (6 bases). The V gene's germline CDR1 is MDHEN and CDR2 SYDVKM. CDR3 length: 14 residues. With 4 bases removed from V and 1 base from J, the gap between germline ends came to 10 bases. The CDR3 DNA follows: TGTGCCAGCAGTTCCCGGGACACCCAAGAGACCCAGTACTTC. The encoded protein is CASSSRDTQETQYF.

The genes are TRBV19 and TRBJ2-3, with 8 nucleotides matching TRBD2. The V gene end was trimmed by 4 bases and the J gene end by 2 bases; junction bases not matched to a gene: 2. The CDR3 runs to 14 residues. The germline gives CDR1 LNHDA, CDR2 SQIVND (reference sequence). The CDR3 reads CASSSGGFTDTQYF. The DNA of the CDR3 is TGTGCCAGTAGTAGCGGGGGGTTCACAGATACGCAGTATTTT.

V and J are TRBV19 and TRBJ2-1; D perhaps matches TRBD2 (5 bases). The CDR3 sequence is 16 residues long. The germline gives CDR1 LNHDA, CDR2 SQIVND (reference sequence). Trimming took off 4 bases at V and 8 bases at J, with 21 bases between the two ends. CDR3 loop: CASSRASGIRGDEQFF. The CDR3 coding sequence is TGTGCCAGTAGTAGGGCCTCGGGAATTCGTGGGGATGAGCAGTTCTTC.

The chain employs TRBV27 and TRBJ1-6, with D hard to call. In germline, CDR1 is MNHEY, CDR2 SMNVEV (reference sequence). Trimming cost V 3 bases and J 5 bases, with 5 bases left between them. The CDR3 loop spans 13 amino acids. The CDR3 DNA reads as TGTGCCAGCAGTTTTCAGGATAATTCACCCCTCCACTTT. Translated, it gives CASSFQDNSPLHF.

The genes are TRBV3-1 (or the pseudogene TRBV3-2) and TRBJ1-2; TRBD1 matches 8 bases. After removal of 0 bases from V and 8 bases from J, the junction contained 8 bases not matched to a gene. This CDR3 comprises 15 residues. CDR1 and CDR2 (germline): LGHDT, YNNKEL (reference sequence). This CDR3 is CASSQDPDREGGYTF. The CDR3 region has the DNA TGTGCCAGCAGCCAAGATCCGGACAGGGAGGGGGGCTACACCTTC.

CDR3 nucleotides: TGTGCCAGCAGCGCCACCGTCGGCGGTAATGAAGCTTTCTTT. Translating gives CASSATVGGNEAFF. The J gene is TRBJ1-1, the V gene TRBV7-8; no clear D gene. Germline V gene data show CDR1 as SGHVS and CDR2 as FQNEAQ. The CDR3 runs 14 residues. V shed 5 bases and J shed 7 bases, with 17 bases lying between them.

The CDR3 region has the DNA TGTGCCAGCAGCTTAGACGAGACCCAGTACTTC. It is translated as CASSLDETQYF. V is TRBV7-9 and J is TRBJ2-5; D remains unclear. In germline, CDR1 is SEHNR, CDR2 FQNEAQ (reference sequence). The CDR3 extends over 11 amino acids. V was trimmed by 1 base and J by 5 bases, leaving 2 bases between them.

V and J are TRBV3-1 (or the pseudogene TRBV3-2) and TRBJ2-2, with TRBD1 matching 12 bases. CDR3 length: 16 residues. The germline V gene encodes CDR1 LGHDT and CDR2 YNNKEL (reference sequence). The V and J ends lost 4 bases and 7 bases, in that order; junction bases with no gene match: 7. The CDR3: CASSRWDRGRYGELFF. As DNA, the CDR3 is TGTGCCAGCAGCCGGTGGGACAGGGGGCGATACGGGGAGCTGTTTTTT.

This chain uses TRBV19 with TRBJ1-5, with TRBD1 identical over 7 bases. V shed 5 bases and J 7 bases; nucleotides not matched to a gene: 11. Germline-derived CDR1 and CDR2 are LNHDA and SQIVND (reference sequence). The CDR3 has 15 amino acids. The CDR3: CASSVAPQGGQPQHF. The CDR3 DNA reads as TGTGCCAGTAGTGTCGCCCCCCAGGGGGGGCAGCCCCAGCATTTT.

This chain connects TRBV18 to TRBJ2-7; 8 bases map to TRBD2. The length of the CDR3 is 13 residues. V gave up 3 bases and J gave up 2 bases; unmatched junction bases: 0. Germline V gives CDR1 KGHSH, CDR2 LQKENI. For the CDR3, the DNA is TGTGCCAGCTCACCGACTAGCGCCTACGAGCAGTACTTC. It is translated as CASSPTSAYEQYF.

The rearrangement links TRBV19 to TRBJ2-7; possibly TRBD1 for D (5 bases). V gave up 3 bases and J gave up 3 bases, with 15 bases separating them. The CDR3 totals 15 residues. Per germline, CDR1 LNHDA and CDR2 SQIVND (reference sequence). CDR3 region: CASSMRQHVIYEQYF. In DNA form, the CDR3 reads TGTGCCAGTAGTATGAGACAGCACGTAATCTACGAGCAGTACTTC. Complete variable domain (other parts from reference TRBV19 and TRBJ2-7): DGGITQSPKYLFRKEGQNVTLSCEQNLNHDAMYWYRQDPGQGLRLIYYSQIVNDFQKGDIAEGYSVSREKKESFPLTVTSAQKNPTAFYLCASSMRQHVIYEQYFGPGTRLTVT.

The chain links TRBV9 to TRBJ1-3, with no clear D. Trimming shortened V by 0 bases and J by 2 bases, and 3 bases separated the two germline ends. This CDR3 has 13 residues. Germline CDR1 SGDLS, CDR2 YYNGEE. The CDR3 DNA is TGTGCCAGCAGCGTAGCGACTGGAAACACCATATATTTT. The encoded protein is CASSVATGNTIYF.

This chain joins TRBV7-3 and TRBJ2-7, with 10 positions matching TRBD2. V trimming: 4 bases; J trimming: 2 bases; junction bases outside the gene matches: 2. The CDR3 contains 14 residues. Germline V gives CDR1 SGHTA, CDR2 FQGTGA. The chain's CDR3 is CASSSGLAPYEQYF. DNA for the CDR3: TGTGCCAGCAGCTCGGGACTAGCGCCCTACGAGCAGTACTTC.

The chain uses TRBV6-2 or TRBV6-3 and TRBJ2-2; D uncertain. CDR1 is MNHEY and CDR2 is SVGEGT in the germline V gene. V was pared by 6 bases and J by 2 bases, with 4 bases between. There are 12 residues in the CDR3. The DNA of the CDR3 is TGTGCCAGCAGCCGTAACACCGGGGAGCTGTTTTTT. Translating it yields CASSRNTGELFF.

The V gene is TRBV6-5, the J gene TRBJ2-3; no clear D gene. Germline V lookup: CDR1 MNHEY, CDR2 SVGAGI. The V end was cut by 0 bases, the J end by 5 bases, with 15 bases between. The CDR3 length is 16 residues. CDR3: CASSYSLVGLGDTQYF. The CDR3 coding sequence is TGTGCCAGCAGTTACTCGCTAGTAGGTTTAGGAGATACGCAGTATTTT.

This CDR3 is CASSQRQGLSGANVLTF. The DNA for the CDR3 is TGTGCCAGCAGCCAACGACAGGGCCTCTCTGGGGCCAACGTCCTGACTTTC. The chain employs TRBV14 and TRBJ2-6, with 7 bases aligning to TRBD1. J was trimmed by 0 bases and V by 2 bases; bases with no gene match: 4. The CDR3 is 17 residues long. Germline CDR1 SGHDN, CDR2 FVKESK. Full variable domain (remainder filled in from reference TRBV14 and TRBJ2-6): EAGVTQFPSHSVIEKGQTVTLRCDPISGHDNLYWYRRVMGKEIKFLLHFVKESKQDESGMPNNRFLAERTGGTYSTLKVQPAELEDSGVYFCASSQRQGLSGANVLTFGAGSRLTVL.

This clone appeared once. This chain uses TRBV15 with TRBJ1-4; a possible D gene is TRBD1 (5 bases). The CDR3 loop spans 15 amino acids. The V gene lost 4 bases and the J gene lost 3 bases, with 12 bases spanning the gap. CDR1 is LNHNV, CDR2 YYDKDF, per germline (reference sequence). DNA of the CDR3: TGTGCCACCAGCACCGGGGGTCTCGCTAATGAAAAACTGTTTTTT. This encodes CATSTGGLANEKLFF. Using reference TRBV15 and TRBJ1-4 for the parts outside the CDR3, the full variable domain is DAMVIQNPRYQVTQFGKPVTLSCSQTLNHNVMYWYQQKSSQAPKLLFHYYDKDFNNEADTPDNFQSRRPNTSFCFLDIRSPGLGDTAMYLCATSTGGLANEKLFFGSGTQLSVL.

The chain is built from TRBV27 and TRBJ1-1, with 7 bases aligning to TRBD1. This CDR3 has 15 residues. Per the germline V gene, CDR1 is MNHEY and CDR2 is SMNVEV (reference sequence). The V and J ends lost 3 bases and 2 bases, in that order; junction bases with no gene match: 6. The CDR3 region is CASSLPDRRNTEAFF. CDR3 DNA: TGTGCCAGCAGTTTGCCGGACAGGAGAAACACTGAAGCTTTCTTT.

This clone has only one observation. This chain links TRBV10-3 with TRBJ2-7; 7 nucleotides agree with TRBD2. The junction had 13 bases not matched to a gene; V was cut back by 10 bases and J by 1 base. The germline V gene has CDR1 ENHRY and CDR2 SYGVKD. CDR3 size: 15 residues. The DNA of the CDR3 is TGTGCCACCAGAGGAGAAGCGGGGATATCCTACGAGCAGTACTTC. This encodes CATRGEAGISYEQYF.

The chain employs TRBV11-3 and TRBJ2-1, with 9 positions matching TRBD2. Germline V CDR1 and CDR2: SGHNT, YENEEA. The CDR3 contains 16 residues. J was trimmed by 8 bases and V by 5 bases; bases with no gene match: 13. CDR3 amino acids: CASSRSGLALGYEQFF. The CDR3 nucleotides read TGTGCCAGCAGCCGATCGGGACTAGCCCTCGGGTATGAGCAGTTCTTC.

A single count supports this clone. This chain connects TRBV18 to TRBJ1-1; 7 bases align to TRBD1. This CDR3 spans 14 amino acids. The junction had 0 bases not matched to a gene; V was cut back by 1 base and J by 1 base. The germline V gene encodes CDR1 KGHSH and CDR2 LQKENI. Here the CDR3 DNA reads TGTGCCAGCTCACCACAGGGGGCGAACACTGAAGCTTTCTTT. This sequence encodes CASSPQGANTEAFF.

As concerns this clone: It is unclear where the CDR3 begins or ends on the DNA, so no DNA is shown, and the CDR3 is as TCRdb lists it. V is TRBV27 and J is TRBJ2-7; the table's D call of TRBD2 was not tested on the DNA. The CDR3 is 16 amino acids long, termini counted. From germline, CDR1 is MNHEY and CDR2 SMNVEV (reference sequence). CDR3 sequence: CASSSSRGALTYEQYF.

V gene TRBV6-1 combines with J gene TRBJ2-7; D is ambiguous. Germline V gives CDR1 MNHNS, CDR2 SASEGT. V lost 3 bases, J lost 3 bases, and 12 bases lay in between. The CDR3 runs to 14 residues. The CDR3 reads CASSDRIQYYEQYF. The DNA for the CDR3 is TGTGCCAGCAGTGACCGGATTCAATACTACGAGCAGTACTTC.

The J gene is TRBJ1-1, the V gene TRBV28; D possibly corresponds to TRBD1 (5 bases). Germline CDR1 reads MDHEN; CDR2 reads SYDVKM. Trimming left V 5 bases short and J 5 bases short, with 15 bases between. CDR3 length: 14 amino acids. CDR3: CASSQGAPRTEAFF. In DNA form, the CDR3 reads TGTGCCAGCAGTCAAGGGGCCCCGAGGACTGAAGCTTTCTTT.

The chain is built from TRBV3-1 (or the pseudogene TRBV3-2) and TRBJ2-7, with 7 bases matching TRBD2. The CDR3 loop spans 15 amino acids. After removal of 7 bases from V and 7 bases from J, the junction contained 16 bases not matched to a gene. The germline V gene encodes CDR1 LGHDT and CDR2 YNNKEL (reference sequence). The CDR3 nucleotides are TGTGCCAGCACCCGCCTAGCGGATCTAACGGGAGAGCAGTACTTC. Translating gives CASTRLADLTGEQYF.

CDR3 amino acids: CASSQVRVLGGGALETQYF. The CDR3 DNA follows: TGCGCCAGCAGCCAAGTTCGGGTTTTGGGCGGGGGGGCCTTGGAGACCCAGTACTTC. The rearrangement joins TRBV4-3 to TRBJ2-5, with 9 bases lining up with TRBD2. The CDR3 spans 19 residues. Trimming removed 1 base from V and 5 bases from J; junction bases left unmatched: 17. Per germline, CDR1 LGHNA and CDR2 YSLEER.